These 16 T cell receptor beta chains share one sample of origin, sequenced in a study of T cell changes during pregnancy in multiple sclerosis. Some clones are missing from TCRdb's copy, which holds only in-frame ones; the method was immunoSEQ multiplex PCR. This sample has approximately 44,000 clones, with 91% found just once. The sample was CD4+ T cells from peripheral blood mononuclear cells, taken before pregnancy. The receptors originated from a female donor with multiple sclerosis, enrolled in a pregnancy study.

The chain recombines TRBV19 with TRBJ2-1, with D possibly TRBD2 on 6 matching bases. Per the germline V gene, CDR1 is LNHDA and CDR2 is SQIVND (reference sequence). Trimming shortened V by 6 bases and J by 8 bases, and 17 bases separated the two germline ends. CDR3 length: 14 residues. This CDR3 reads CASSTWDSRDEQFF. Here the CDR3 DNA reads TGTGCCAGTAGCACATGGGACTCCCGGGATGAGCAGTTCTTC.

This clone appeared a few times. This sequence joins TRBV4-2 and TRBJ1-2; TRBD1 matches at 11 bases. Germline V gene sequence: CDR1 LGHNA, CDR2 YNFKEQ. The CDR3 has 17 residues. Trimming at V came to 1 base and at J to 8 bases, leaving 12 bases not matched to a gene. CDR3 nucleotides: TGTGCCAGCAGCCAAGTCGGACAGGGGGCGTTGATATACGGCTACACCTTC. Translating it yields CASSQVGQGALIYGYTF.

The gene calls are TRBV18 and TRBJ2-2, with TRBD2 identical over 7 bases. V gave up 0 bases and J gave up 1 base; unmatched junction bases: 5. This CDR3 is built from 17 residues. In germline, CDR1 is KGHSH, CDR2 LQKENI. The CDR3 region is CASSPPSSGGNTGELFF. CDR3 coding DNA: TGTGCCAGCTCACCACCATCTAGCGGAGGGAACACCGGGGAGCTGTTTTTT. The variable domain in full, with the rest retrieved from reference TRBV18 and TRBJ2-2, is NAGVMQNPRHLVRRRGQEARLRCSPMKGHSHVYWYRQLPEEGLKFMVYLQKENIIDESGMPKERFSAEFPKEGPSILRIQQVVRGDSAAYFCASSPPSSGGNTGELFFGEGSRLTVL.

This rearrangement joins TRBV11-3 to TRBJ2-3; D remains unclear. Germline values: CDR1 SGHNT, CDR2 YENEEA. CDR3 size: 11 residues. V was pared by 2 bases and J by 6 bases, with 3 bases between. The CDR3: CASSLSDTQYF. CDR3 nucleotide sequence: TGTGCCAGCAGCTTATCTGATACGCAGTATTTT.

V is TRBV4-3 and J is TRBJ2-7; D is undetermined. The CDR3 sequence is 13 residues long. V was pared by 4 bases and J by 3 bases, with 10 bases between. Germline CDR1 is LGHNA and CDR2 is YSLEER. CDR3: CASSRGGGYEQYF. The CDR3 DNA reads as TGCGCCAGCAGCCGAGGTGGCGGCTACGAGCAGTACTTC.

This chain joins TRBV18 and TRBJ2-5; a possible D gene is TRBD2 (7 bases). V was cut by 4 bases and J by 5 bases, with 17 bases left in between. CDR1 and CDR2 (germline): KGHSH, LQKENI. This CDR3 comprises 15 residues. The CDR3 coding sequence is TGTGCCAGCTCACGGGACATCCGGGGGGAGGAGACCCAGTACTTC. Translating it yields CASSRDIRGEETQYF.

This clone was seen only a few times. The chain employs TRBV19 and TRBJ1-5; D unclear. The CDR3 loop spans 18 amino acids. The ends were cut back, 0 bases at V and 3 bases at J, with 18 bases in the middle. CDR1 and CDR2 (germline): LNHDA, SQIVND (reference sequence). Here the CDR3 DNA reads TGTGCCAGTAGTATAGATTCTATTGGAGGAGACTACAATCAGCCCCAGCATTTT. It specifies CASSIDSIGGDYNQPQHF. The full variable domain, with the rest looked up from reference TRBV19 and TRBJ1-5, is DGGITQSPKYLFRKEGQNVTLSCEQNLNHDAMYWYRQDPGQGLRLIYYSQIVNDFQKGDIAEGYSVSREKKESFPLTVTSAQKNPTAFYLCASSIDSIGGDYNQPQHFGDGTRLSIL.

This chain connects TRBV7-8 to TRBJ2-7, with 8 bases that match TRBD1. Germline lookup yields CDR1 SGHVS and CDR2 FQNEAQ. The J segment lost 4 bases and the V segment lost 2 bases, leaving 7 bases of the junction unmatched. The CDR3 is made up of 15 amino acids. The CDR3 DNA reads as TGTGCCAGCAGCTTAAGGGGACAGGCAAGTTACGAGCAGTACTTC. This encodes CASSLRGQASYEQYF.

This rearrangement joins TRBV7-8 to TRBJ2-7; 7 nucleotides agree with TRBD1. Germline CDR1 and CDR2: SGHVS and FQNEAQ. There are 13 residues in the CDR3. J was trimmed by 9 bases and V by 2 bases; bases with no gene match: 7. CDR3 sequence: CASSLSEPGGQYF. The CDR3 DNA follows: TGTGCCAGCAGCTTATCTGAGCCAGGGGGGCAGTACTTC.

This chain links TRBV30 with TRBJ2-3; D is ambiguous. Germline CDR1 and CDR2: GTSNPN and SVGIG (reference sequence). Trimming took off 3 bases at V and 4 bases at J, with 14 bases between the two ends. This CDR3 has 14 residues. The CDR3 reads CAWSQTGASDTQYF. DNA of the CDR3: TGTGCCTGGAGCCAAACCGGTGCGTCAGATACGCAGTATTTT.

The chain couples TRBV5-1 to TRBJ1-2; D is unresolved. V lost 0 bases and J 2 bases, leaving 5 bases between the germline ends. CDR3 length: 13 amino acids. In germline, CDR1 is SGHRS, CDR2 YFSETQ. The CDR3: CASSLGENYGYTF. The CDR3 region has the DNA TGCGCCAGCAGCTTGGGTGAGAACTATGGCTACACCTTC. Based on the CDR3 plus reference TRBV5-1 and TRBJ1-2, the full variable domain is KAGVTQTPRYLIKTRGQQVTLSCSPISGHRSVSWYQQTPGQGLQFLFEYFSETQRNKGNFPGRFSGRQFSNSRSEMNVSTLELGDSALYLCASSLGENYGYTFGSGTRLTVV.

V is TRBV29-1 and J is TRBJ1-5, with D uncertain. V was pared by 5 bases and J by 6 bases, with 14 bases between. Germline CDR1 SQVTM, CDR2 ANQGSEA. CDR3 length: 13 amino acids. This CDR3 reads CSVSIARSQPQHF. In nucleotides, the CDR3 is TGCAGCGTTAGCATAGCGCGGAGTCAGCCCCAGCATTTT.

V usage is TRBV6-5 and J usage is TRBJ2-7; 11 positions agree with TRBD1. Germline values: CDR1 MNHEY, CDR2 SVGAGI. The CDR3 consists of 15 residues. Trimming at V came to 2 bases and at J to 3 bases, leaving 3 bases not matched to a gene. This CDR3 reads CASSYRDRGNYEQYF. The CDR3 DNA is TGTGCCAGCAGTTACCGGGACAGGGGGAACTACGAGCAGTACTTC.

This clone was picked up a small number of times. This chain uses TRBV9 with TRBJ1-1; maybe TRBD1 (6 bases). The CDR3 covers 14 residues. Germline V lookup: CDR1 SGDLS, CDR2 YYNGEE. Between the trimmed V and J ends, which lost 0 bases and 3 bases, there was a span of 9 bases. The DNA of the CDR3 is TGTGCCAGCAGCGTAGCAGGGGTAGACACTGAAGCTTTCTTT. Encoded protein: CASSVAGVDTEAFF.

This clone was picked up one time. CDR3 sequence (DNA): TGTGCCAGCAGCCTAGCAGCGGGGGGGCCTGAGACCCAGTACTTC. Translation gives CASSLAAGGPETQYF. The V call is TRBV9, the J call TRBJ2-5, with 10 nucleotides matching TRBD2. Trimming cost V 4 bases and J 5 bases; bases outside gene matches: 8. Germline V gene data show CDR1 as SGDLS and CDR2 as YYNGEE. The CDR3 is 15 residues long.

This clone was observed a few times. The rearrangement links TRBV7-2 to TRBJ1-5; tentatively, D is TRBD1 (5 bases). Trimming shortened V by 6 bases and J by 0 bases, and 9 bases separated the two germline ends. The CDR3 spans 14 residues. The germline gives CDR1 SGHTA, CDR2 FQGNSA. CDR3 protein: CASRPQGSNQPQHF. The CDR3 DNA follows: TGTGCCAGCAGGCCTCAGGGTAGCAATCAGCCCCAGCATTTT.